Below are 22 T cell receptor beta chains sequenced from a single sample in a study of regulatory T cells in long-lasting Graves disease. Time point: persistent/refractory GD, antithyroid drugs over 5 years with positive TRAb. PBMCs provided the RNA from which the TCR library was made. Both iRepertoire HTBI primers and Arm-PCR of CDR3 regions were used to build the TCR beta libraries. A single record per CDR3 protein comes from TCRdb applying MiXCR to the multiplex PCR reads. The sample yields approximately 690,000 distinct CDR3 sequences, 25% to 35% seen once. The sample in question was peripheral blood mononuclear cells (PBMCs), obtained when the disease was refractory, from a patient treated with antithyroid drugs. The receptors come from a female donor with Graves disease.

This clonotype was observed a handful of times. The chain joins TRBV6-1 to TRBJ2-7, with D possibly matching TRBD1 (5 bases). The CDR3 consists of 15 residues. Trimming took 6 bases from V and 6 from J, leaving 21 bases between them. Germline CDR1 is MNHNS and CDR2 is SASEGT. The chain's CDR3 is CASRFSGFLLGEQYF. CDR3 nucleotides: TGTGCCAGCAGATTCTCAGGGTTTTTACTGGGCGAGCAGTACTTC.

This clonotype was seen a handful of times. The rearrangement joins TRBV6-1 to TRBJ2-5; TRBD1 matches 11 bases. Germline V gene data show CDR1 as MNHNS and CDR2 as SASEGT. Unmatched junction bases numbered 7, after V lost 6 bases and J lost 7 bases. The CDR3 is 14 residues long. Written as DNA, the CDR3 is TGTGCCAGCAGCCAGGACAGGGGGCAGGGGACCCAGTACTTC. Protein sequence: CASSQDRGQGTQYF.

Points on this clonotype: A far larger clone is a single base away, which makes a read error likely. The chain is built from TRBV6-5 and TRBJ1-1; possibly TRBD1 for D (6 bases). CDR3 length: 15 residues. Germline CDR1 and CDR2: MNHEY and SVGAGI. V was shortened by 4 bases and J by 3 bases, with 15 bases between the two germline ends. The CDR3 reads CASSLSWTEDTEAFF. The CDR3 DNA follows: TGTGCCAGCAGTTTATCCTGGACAGAGGACACTGAAGCTTTCTTT.

The rearrangement joins TRBV28 to TRBJ2-5; a weak D match, TRBD2 (5 bases). V was pared by 5 bases and J by 5 bases, with 21 bases between. CDR3 size: 16 residues. The germline V gene encodes CDR1 MDHEN and CDR2 SYDVKM. CDR3 residues: CASSEEGRRSRETQYF. The CDR3 DNA follows: TGTGCCAGCAGTGAAGAGGGCCGAAGATCGAGGGAGACCCAGTACTTC.

This clonotype was seen more than once but under ten times. The rearrangement uses TRBV28 and TRBJ2-4; 8 nucleotides line up with TRBD2. Germline values: CDR1 MDHEN, CDR2 SYDVKM. This CDR3 has 17 residues. J lost 1 base, V lost 2 bases, and 7 bases had no gene match. CDR3 nucleotides: TGTGCCAGCAGTTTAGGCGTGGGCGGGGGGGCCAAAAACATTCAGTACTTC. Amino acid sequence: CASSLGVGGGAKNIQYF.

This rearrangement joins TRBV19 to TRBJ1-6, with D perhaps TRBD1 (6 bases). Looked up from germline, CDR1 is LNHDA and CDR2 is SQIVND (reference sequence). This CDR3 spans 14 amino acids. V lost 6 bases and J lost 10, with 16 bases in between. CDR3 coding DNA: TGTGCCAGTAGCCTACAGGGAAGAAGATCACCCCTCCACTTT. Translating it yields CASSLQGRRSPLHF.

Worth noting for this clonotype: It may be a read error: a sequence one base away is much more abundant. CDR3 protein: CASTPGAYEQYF. CDR3 DNA: TGTGCCAGCACTCCCGGGGCCTACGAGCAGTACTTC. The rearrangement uses TRBV7-2 and TRBJ2-7, with D perhaps TRBD2 (5 bases). Germline CDR1 is SGHTA and CDR2 is FQGNSA. This CDR3 has 12 residues. The ends were cut back, 7 bases at V and 2 bases at J, with 9 bases in the middle.

This clonotype has just a few counts. The chain couples TRBV20-1 to TRBJ1-4; TRBD1 aligns across 10 bases. With V trimmed by 1 base and J by 0 bases, 2 bases remained unmatched. CDR1 is DFQATT, CDR2 SNEGSKA, per germline (reference sequence). The CDR3 has 16 residues. This CDR3 is CSARGGQGPTNEKLFF. In nucleotides, the CDR3 is TGCAGTGCTAGAGGGGGACAGGGGCCAACTAATGAAAAACTGTTTTTT.

This clonotype has at least ten counts. The chain has TRBV28 and TRBJ1-2; TRBD1 matches 8 bases. Losses at the gene ends were 4 bases for V and 4 bases for J; bases not matched to a gene: 11. CDR3 length: 16 residues. Germline CDR1 is MDHEN and CDR2 is SYDVKM. CDR3 in amino acids: CASSSILGQGSYGYTF. The CDR3 coding sequence is TGTGCCAGCAGTTCCATTCTCGGACAGGGAAGCTATGGCTACACCTTC.

This chain connects TRBV20-1 to TRBJ2-7; 8 bases agree with TRBD1. CDR3 length: 16 amino acids. Germline assignment: CDR1 DFQATT and CDR2 SNEGSKA (reference sequence). After removal of 0 bases from V and 5 bases from J, the junction contained 12 bases not matched to a gene. CDR3 sequence: CSARDSTGQGADEQYF. The CDR3 DNA is TGCAGTGCTAGAGATTCCACGGGGCAGGGGGCGGACGAGCAGTACTTC.

As to this clonotype: The conserved final phenylalanine or tryptophan is absent from the CDR3, which likely points to a read error. The chain carries TRBV29-1 and TRBJ2-2, with a tentative D call TRBD1 (5 bases). The length of the CDR3 is 12 residues. Germline V gives CDR1 SQVTM, CDR2 ANQGSEA. Trimming cost V 4 bases and J 5 bases, with 8 bases left between them. The CDR3 here is CSVVRGTGELFS. CDR3 sequence (DNA): TGCAGCGTTGTTAGGGGAACCGGGGAGCTGTTTTCT.

The V and J genes are TRBV12-3 or TRBV12-4 and TRBJ1-5; tentative D call: TRBD1 (5 bases). The V gene lost 6 bases and the J gene lost 3 bases, with 15 bases spanning the gap. The CDR3 has 15 amino acids. The CDR3 coding sequence is TGTGCCAGCAGCCCTACGGGGGAACTCAATCAGCCCCAGCATTTT. Translating it yields CASSPTGELNQPQHF.

The CDR3, as DNA: TGCGCCAGCGGAGGCCCGGCGGGAGGCGGTTACAATGAGCAGTTCTTC. Its translation: CASGGPAGGGYNEQFF. V gene TRBV5-1 combines with J gene TRBJ2-1; 8 bases are a match to TRBD2. The CDR3 has 16 residues. Germline V lookup: CDR1 SGHRS, CDR2 YFSETQ. V gave up 7 bases and J gave up 4 bases; unmatched junction bases: 13.

This rearrangement joins TRBV29-1 to TRBJ1-3, with a possible D match to TRBD1 (5 bases). Germline V gene data show CDR1 as SQVTM and CDR2 as ANQGSEA. Trimming shortened V by 7 bases and J by 4 bases, and 11 bases separated the two germline ends. There are 12 residues in the CDR3. CDR3 sequence (DNA): TGCAGCGCCCAAGAGGGGGGAAACACCATATATTTT. The encoded protein is CSAQEGGNTIYF.

The V and J genes are TRBV29-1 and TRBJ2-6, with 9 bases aligning to TRBD1. This CDR3 has 18 residues. Germline V gene sequence: CDR1 SQVTM, CDR2 ANQGSEA. J lost 1 base, V lost 1 base, and 8 bases had no gene match. The DNA for the CDR3 is TGCAGCGTTGAAGGAAGCCGGGACAGGGCTTCTGGGGCCAACGTCCTGACTTTC. Encoded protein: CSVEGSRDRASGANVLTF. Filled out from reference TRBV29-1 and TRBJ2-6, the complete variable domain reads SAVISQKPSRDICQRGTSLTIQCQVDSQVTMMFWYRQQPGQSLTLIATANQGSEATYESGFVIDKFPISRPNLTFSTLTVSNMSPEDSSIYLCSVEGSRDRASGANVLTFGAGSRLTVL.

This clonotype was observed at least ten times. This chain joins TRBV11-2 and TRBJ1-1; perhaps TRBD1 as D (5 bases). Germline V CDR1 and CDR2: SGHAT, FQNNGV. The CDR3 extends over 13 amino acids. Trimming took 5 bases from V and 4 from J, leaving 11 bases between them. The CDR3 here is CASSDQGGTEAFF. Written as DNA, the CDR3 is TGTGCCAGCAGCGACCAGGGAGGCACTGAAGCTTTCTTT.

This clonotype was observed a handful of times. The chain recombines TRBV27 with TRBJ1-5, with a tentative D call TRBD1 (5 bases). This CDR3 is built from 15 residues. The ends were cut back, 5 bases at V and 3 bases at J, with 14 bases in the middle. In germline, CDR1 is MNHEY, CDR2 SMNVEV (reference sequence). The CDR3 region is CASSPRDGTNQPQHF. The CDR3 DNA sequence: TGTGCCAGCAGTCCCCGGGACGGAACCAATCAGCCCCAGCATTTT.

This clonotype has a single count. The rearrangement uses TRBV7-9 and TRBJ1-1; no definite D call. CDR3 length equals 14 residues. CDR1 is SEHNR and CDR2 is FQNEAQ in the germline V gene (reference sequence). V was clipped by 3 bases and J by 3 bases, with 11 bases between them. This CDR3 reads CASSFPAPDTEAFF. As DNA, the CDR3 is TGTGCCAGCAGCTTCCCCGCCCCGGACACTGAAGCTTTCTTT.

This clonotype was counted once. This rearrangement joins TRBV7-2 to TRBJ1-3; D not certain. Trimming took 5 bases from V and 0 from J, leaving 11 bases between them. CDR3 length: 15 amino acids. Germline V lookup: CDR1 SGHTA, CDR2 FQGNSA. CDR3 sequence: CASSARRISGNTIYF. Here the CDR3 DNA reads TGTGCCAGCAGCGCTAGGAGAATCTCTGGAAACACCATATATTTT.

The CDR3 sequence: CASSQSGPGGYTF. Here the CDR3 DNA reads TGTGCCAGCAGTCAAAGCGGCCCCGGTGGCTACACCTTC. The gene calls are TRBV6-1 and TRBJ1-2; D gene ambiguous. The length of the CDR3 is 13 residues. Germline loops: CDR1 MNHNS, CDR2 SASEGT. Trimming removed 5 bases from V and 7 bases from J, with 14 bases in between.

J is TRBJ2-2 and V is TRBV6-5; D call uncertain. The CDR3 sequence is 15 residues long. Germline CDR1 MNHEY, CDR2 SVGAGI. With 2 bases removed from V and 0 bases from J, the gap between germline ends came to 7 bases. For the CDR3, the DNA is TGTGCCAGCAGTTACGAGCCGGCGAACACCGGGGAGCTGTTTTTT. Amino acid sequence: CASSYEPANTGELFF.

This clonotype occurred a few times. V is TRBV12-3 or TRBV12-4 and J is TRBJ1-1; D unclear. CDR3 size: 13 residues. V lost 6 bases to trimming and J lost 4 bases, with 12 bases between them. This CDR3 reads CASSPFGITEAFF. CDR3 nucleotide sequence: TGTGCCAGCAGCCCTTTTGGAATCACTGAAGCTTTCTTT.